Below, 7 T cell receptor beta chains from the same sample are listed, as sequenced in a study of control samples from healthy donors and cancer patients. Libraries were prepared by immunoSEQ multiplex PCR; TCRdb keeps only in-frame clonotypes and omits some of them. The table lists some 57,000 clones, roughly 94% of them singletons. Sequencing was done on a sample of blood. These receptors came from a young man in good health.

CDR3 protein: CASSGRLGLEQYF. The CDR3, as DNA: TGTGCCAGCAGTGGGAGACTGGGACTAGAGCAGTACTTC. V usage is TRBV25-1 and J usage is TRBJ2-7; 7 bases align to TRBD2. The CDR3 covers 13 residues. The trim removed 4 bases at V and 7 bases at J, leaving 7 bases unmatched. Germline-derived CDR1 and CDR2 are MGHDK and SYGVNS.

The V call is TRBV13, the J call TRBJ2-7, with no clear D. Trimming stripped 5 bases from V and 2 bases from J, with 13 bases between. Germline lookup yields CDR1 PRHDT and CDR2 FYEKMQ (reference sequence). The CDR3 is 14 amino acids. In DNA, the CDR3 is TGTGCCAGCAGCCCGGTCCGGTCCACCTACGAGCAGTACTTC. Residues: CASSPVRSTYEQYF.

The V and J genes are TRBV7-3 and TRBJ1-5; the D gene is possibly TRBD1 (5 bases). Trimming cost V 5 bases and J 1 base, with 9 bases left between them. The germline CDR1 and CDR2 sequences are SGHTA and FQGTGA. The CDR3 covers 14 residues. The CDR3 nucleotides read TGTGCCAGCAGCCCCCCAGGGAGCAATCAGCCCCAGCATTTT. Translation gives CASSPPGSNQPQHF.

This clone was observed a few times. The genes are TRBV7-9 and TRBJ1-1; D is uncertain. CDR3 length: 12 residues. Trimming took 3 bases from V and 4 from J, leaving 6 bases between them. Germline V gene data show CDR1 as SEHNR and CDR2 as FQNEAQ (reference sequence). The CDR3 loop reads CASSFPGTEAFF. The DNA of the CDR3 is TGTGCCAGCAGCTTCCCGGGCACTGAAGCTTTCTTT.

CDR3 DNA sequence: TGTGCCATCTCAAAGGAAGGTGAAAAACTGTTTTTT. Amino acids: CAISKEGEKLFF. This chain uses TRBV10-3 with TRBJ1-4; D unresolved. Germline lookup yields CDR1 ENHRY and CDR2 SYGVKD. V gave up 8 bases and J gave up 7 bases, with 11 bases separating them. The CDR3 totals 12 residues.

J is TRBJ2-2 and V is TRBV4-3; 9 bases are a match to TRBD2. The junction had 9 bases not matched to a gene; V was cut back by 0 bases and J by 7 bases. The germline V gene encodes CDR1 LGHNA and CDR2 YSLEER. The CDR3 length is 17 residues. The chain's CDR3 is CASSQDPAGGLIGELFF. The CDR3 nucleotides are TGCGCCAGCAGCCAAGATCCCGCGGGAGGGTTAATCGGGGAGCTGTTTTTT.

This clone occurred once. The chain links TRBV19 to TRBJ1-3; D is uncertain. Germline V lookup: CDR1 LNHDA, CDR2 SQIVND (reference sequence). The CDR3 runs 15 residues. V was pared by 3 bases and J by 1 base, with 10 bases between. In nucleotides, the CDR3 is TGTGCCAGTAGTATTTCGAGACAATCTGGAAACACCATATATTTT. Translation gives CASSISRQSGNTIYF.